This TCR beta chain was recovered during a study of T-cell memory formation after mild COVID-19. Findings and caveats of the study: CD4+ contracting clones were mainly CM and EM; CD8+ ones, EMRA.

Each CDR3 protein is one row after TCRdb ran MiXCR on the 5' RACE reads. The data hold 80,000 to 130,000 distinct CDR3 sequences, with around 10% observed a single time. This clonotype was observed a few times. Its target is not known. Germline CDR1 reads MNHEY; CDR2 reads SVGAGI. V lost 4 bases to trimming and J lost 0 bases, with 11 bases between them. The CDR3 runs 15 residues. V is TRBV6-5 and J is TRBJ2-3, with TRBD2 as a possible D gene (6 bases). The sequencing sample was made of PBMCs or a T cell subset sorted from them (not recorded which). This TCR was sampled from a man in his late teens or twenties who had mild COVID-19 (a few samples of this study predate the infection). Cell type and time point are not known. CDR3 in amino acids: CASSSHGTSTDTQYF. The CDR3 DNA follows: TGTGCCAGCAGTTCCCACGGGACTAGCACAGATACGCAGTATTTT.